The clone carrying this T cell receptor beta chain was seen once. Its antigen is unknown. The junction differs from germline at one of its ends, possibly a read error. TCRdb called the multiplex PCR reads again in MiXCR, with one record for every CDR3 protein. The table has about 52,000 distinct CDR3 sequences, 42% seen once. There are 17 residues in the CDR3. Looked up from germline, CDR1 is SGHRS and CDR2 is YFSETQ. This sample was taken from a study of breast tumors, draining lymph nodes, adjacent tissues. Study results and limitations: Compared with lymph nodes, tumors were less diverse; compared with nontumor tissue, more.

The TCR comes from a female donor with breast cancer. Some clones in this sample may be carry-over from other donors' samples. The chain couples TRBV5-1 to TRBJ1-5; D is unclear. Sequencing was carried out using breast tumor tissue. The CDR3 bases are TGCGCCAGCAGTCGCGCACTAGCGGGAGGTCCCAATGAGCCCCAGCATTTT. This translates into CASSRALAGGPNEPQHF.